Listed below are T cell receptor beta chains from one sample, sequenced in a study of blood T cell repertoires in COVID-19. Data came from immunoSEQ multiplex PCR; TCRdb stores just in-frame clones and leaves some out. This table holds tens of thousands of clones, more than 75% found once. The sequencing sample was made of peripheral blood. All receptors derive from a woman aged 60 to 75 with acute or convalescent COVID-19. Both conserved end residues are part of each CDR3. The D gene is left open where the match is weak. Some rows have no size entry. The others give once, few or many, or a class for an expanded clone.

CASSQALAGSYNEQFF	TGTGCCAGCAGCCAAGCTCTAGCGGGGAGCTACAATGAGCAGTTCTTC	TRBV14	TRBJ2-1	.	TRBD2
CASSLDPSMRYEQYF	TGTGCCAGCAGCTTAGATCCCAGCATGAGGTACGAGCAGTACTTC	TRBV7-2	TRBJ2-7	.	.
CASSLVSQGATLGNSPLHF	TGTGCCAGCAGCTTAGTTTCACAGGGGGCGACCTTGGGTAATTCACCCCTCCACTTT	TRBV7-9	TRBJ1-6	few	TRBD1
CASSYDGYEQYF	TGTGCCAGCAGTTACGACGGGTACGAGCAGTACTTC	TRBV6-5	TRBJ2-7	few	.
CSAGQGADYGYTF	TGCAGCGCCGGACAGGGGGCGGACTATGGCTACACCTTC	TRBV29-1	TRBJ1-2	.	TRBD1
CASSYSGGSGYTF	TGTGCCAGCAGCTACTCAGGGGGCTCTGGCTACACCTTC	TRBV7-2	TRBJ1-2	few	TRBD1
CASSPYRGPYEQYF	TGTGCCAGCAGTCCCTACAGGGGCCCCTACGAGCAGTACTTC	TRBV27	TRBJ2-7	.	TRBD1
CATSREGALSPNEQYF	TGTGCCACCAGCAGAGAAGGGGCACTTAGTCCCAACGAGCAGTACTTC	TRBV15	TRBJ2-7	.	.
CASSRQGNTEAFF	TGTGCCAGCAGTCGACAGGGGAACACTGAAGCTTTCTTT	TRBV28	TRBJ1-1	once	TRBD1
CASSYEGEEYEQYF	TGTGCCAGCAGTTACGAAGGGGAGGAGTACGAGCAGTACTTC	TRBV6-5	TRBJ2-7	.	.
CASSLPTGLYGYTF	TGTGCCAGCAGTTTACCGACAGGCCTCTATGGCTACACCTTC	TRBV28	TRBJ1-2	few	.
CAWSRDGDYGYTF	TGTGCCTGGAGTCGCGACGGGGACTATGGCTACACCTTC	TRBV30	TRBJ1-2	.	.
CASSLGVTGNTIYF	TGCGCCAGCAGCTTGGGAGTAACTGGAAACACCATATATTTT	TRBV5-1	TRBJ1-3	.	.
CASTPRGFRETQYF	TGTGCCAGCACACCCAGGGGGTTCAGGGAGACCCAGTACTTC	TRBV7-8	TRBJ2-5	.	TRBD1
CASSEREETQYF	TGTGCCAGCAGTGAACGGGAAGAGACCCAGTACTTC	TRBV2	TRBJ2-5	.	.
CASSLGTGRVYEQFF	TGTGCCAGCAGTTTGGGGACAGGGAGAGTTTATGAGCAGTTCTTC	TRBV28	TRBJ2-1	.	TRBD1
CAISGDSTSVDTIYF	TGTGCCATCAGTGGAGACAGTACGTCGGTTGACACCATATATTTT	TRBV10-3	TRBJ1-3	.	.
CASSHPDGLGNTIYF	TGTGCCAGCTCCCACCCCGACGGACTTGGAAACACCATATATTTT	TRBV18	TRBJ1-3	.	.
CASSPVFQGPNTGELFF	TGTGCCAGCTCACCGGTATTCCAGGGCCCGAACACCGGGGAGCTGTTTTTT	TRBV18	TRBJ2-2	.	.
CASSPSSGGAYNEQFF	TGTGCCAGCAGCCCTTCTAGCGGGGGGGCCTACAATGAGCAGTTCTTC	TRBV6-4	TRBJ2-1	once	TRBD2
CASSYSQKIPNYEQYF	TGTGCCAGCAGTTACTCGCAGAAAATACCAAACTACGAGCAGTACTTC	TRBV6-2/TRBV6-3	TRBJ2-7	once	.
CASNLGGAAYNEQFF	TGCGCCAGCAATTTAGGGGGGGCAGCCTACAATGAGCAGTTCTTC	TRBV5-1	TRBJ2-1	.	.
CASSLALRGSIYNEQFF	TGTGCCAGCAGCTTAGCGCTAAGGGGGTCCATCTACAATGAGCAGTTCTTC	TRBV7-9	TRBJ2-1	few	.
CASSQEGTGHYGYTF	TGCGCCAGCAGCCAAGAAGGGACAGGCCACTATGGCTACACCTTC	TRBV4-1	TRBJ1-2	few	TRBD1
CASSSDRENEQFF	TGTGCCAGCAGCTCGGACAGGGAAAATGAGCAGTTCTTC	TRBV5-4	TRBJ2-1	.	TRBD1
CAISESAKAFF	TGTGCCATCAGTGAGTCTGCGAAAGCTTTCTTT	TRBV10-3	TRBJ1-1	.	.
CASSVGQLGTEAFF	TGCGCCAGCAGCGTAGGTCAACTAGGGACTGAAGCTTTCTTT	TRBV5-1	TRBJ1-1	.	.
CASSVAVGASPLHF	TGTGCCAGCAGCGTAGCTGTGGGAGCTTCACCCCTCCACTTT	TRBV9	TRBJ1-6	.	.
CASSLVGSSSYNEQFF	TGCGCCAGCAGCTTGGTTGGGAGCAGCTCCTACAATGAGCAGTTCTTC	TRBV5-1	TRBJ2-1	.	.
CSASSGQYEQYF	TGCAGTGCTAGTTCAGGACAGTACGAGCAGTACTTC	TRBV20-1	TRBJ2-7	once	.
CASSLGQGAYNEQFF	TGTGCTAGCAGCTTGGGACAGGGGGCCTACAATGAGCAGTTCTTC	TRBV7-7	TRBJ2-1	.	TRBD1
CASSVTLSAGQGYGYTF	TGTGCCAGCAGCGTAACCCTCTCGGCGGGACAGGGGTATGGCTACACCTTC	TRBV9	TRBJ1-2	few	TRBD1
CASSQSPGLAGAGEQYF	TGCGCCAGCAGCCAATCCCCGGGACTAGCGGGGGCAGGCGAGCAGTACTTC	TRBV5-1	TRBJ2-7	.	TRBD2
CASSQPSRPNEQYF	TGTGCCAGCAGCCAACCCTCTCGCCCTAACGAGCAGTACTTC	TRBV3-1/TRBV3-2	TRBJ2-7	.	.
CASSFREGQTDTQYF	TGTGCCAGCAGCTTTAGAGAGGGTCAGACAGATACGCAGTATTTT	TRBV11-3	TRBJ2-3	few	.
CASRSPGQTNTEAFF	TGTGCCAGCAGATCTCCGGGACAGACAAACACTGAAGCTTTCTTT	TRBV7-9	TRBJ1-1	few	TRBD1
CASSFSQLVGTGVSDTQYF	TGTGCCAGCAGTTTTTCTCAATTAGTCGGGACAGGGGTCTCAGATACGCAGTATTTT	TRBV7-6	TRBJ2-3	.	TRBD1
CASSPQGGDTQYF	TGTGCCAGCAGCCCGCAGGGGGGAGATACGCAGTATTTT	TRBV7-9	TRBJ2-3	once	.
CASRGTGDSPLHF	TGTGCCAGTAGGGGAACAGGGGATTCACCCCTCCACTTT	TRBV19	TRBJ1-6	.	TRBD1
CASSYSRTGLRGQPQHF	TGTGCCAGCAGTTACTCCAGGACAGGTCTCCGCGGGCAGCCCCAGCATTTT	TRBV6-2/TRBV6-3	TRBJ1-5	.	TRBD1
CASSPPNRDTEAFF	TGTGCCAGCTCACCACCGAACAGGGACACTGAAGCTTTCTTT	TRBV18	TRBJ1-1	once	.
CASSQAETSYEQYF	TGCGCCAGCAGCCAAGCCGAGACTAGCTACGAGCAGTACTTC	TRBV4-1	TRBJ2-7	.	.
CASSVSGANTGELFF	TGTGCCAGCAGTGTGAGCGGGGCCAACACCGGGGAGCTGTTTTTT	TRBV28	TRBJ2-2	.	TRBD2
CASSQERTLGPNF	TGTGCCAGCAGCCAAGAACGGACATTAGGTCCCAACTTC	TRBV4-2	TRBJ2-5	.	.
CASSQTSGGGNEQFF	TGTGCCAGCAGTCAAACTAGCGGGGGTGGAAATGAGCAGTTCTTC	TRBV14	TRBJ2-1	.	TRBD2
CASSLSGEGNQPQHF	TGTGCCAGCAGCTTGTCAGGGGAAGGCAATCAGCCCCAGCATTTT	TRBV5-4	TRBJ1-5	few	.
CASSQGQVAQPQHF	TGTGCCAGCAGCCAGGGACAGGTTGCTCAGCCCCAGCATTTT	TRBV3-1/TRBV3-2	TRBJ1-5	.	TRBD1
CASSIPKGVRDTDTQYF	TGTGCCAGTAGTATTCCGAAGGGGGTTCGGGACACAGATACGCAGTATTTT	TRBV19	TRBJ2-3	.	.
CASREEAWNQPQHF	TGTGCCAGCAGGGAGGAGGCCTGGAATCAGCCCCAGCATTTT	TRBV2	TRBJ1-5	.	.
CASSQTRQGSNQPQHF	TGTGCCAGCAGCCAAACCAGACAGGGGAGCAATCAGCCCCAGCATTTT	TRBV4-2	TRBJ1-5	.	TRBD1
CASSSGTSGGRADTQYF	TGTGCCAGCAGCTCTGGGACTAGCGGGGGTAGGGCAGATACGCAGTATTTT	TRBV7-3	TRBJ2-3	.	TRBD2
CASSSRVEVNTEAFF	TGTGCCAGTAGTAGCAGGGTAGAGGTGAACACTGAAGCTTTCTTT	TRBV19	TRBJ1-1	.	.
CASRDQGVEAFF	TGTGCCAGCAGGGATCAGGGGGTAGAAGCTTTCTTT	TRBV7-9	TRBJ1-1	medium-sized	TRBD1
CASSPSELRAETQYF	TGCGCCAGCAGCCCCTCGGAGCTTCGAGCAGAGACCCAGTACTTC	TRBV5-1	TRBJ2-5	once	.
CASREVLNTEAFF	TGTGCCAGCAGGGAAGTACTAAACACTGAAGCTTTCTTT	TRBV6-1	TRBJ1-1	.	.
CASSQDRGTDYEQYF	TGCGCCAGCAGCCAAGATCGCGGGACAGACTACGAGCAGTACTTC	TRBV4-3	TRBJ2-7	few	.
CASSTGQGRNEQYF	TGTGCCAGCAGTACAGGACAGGGTAGGAACGAGCAGTACTTC	TRBV28	TRBJ2-7	.	TRBD1